Listed below are T cell receptor beta chains from one sample, sequenced in a study of cytomegalovirus exposure and HLA in healthy donors. Profiling relied on immunoSEQ multiplex PCR, and the TCRdb table lists in-frame clones only, not all of them. The table lists 150,000 to 200,000 clones, 70% to 85% of them singletons, with more than 3% in the top ten. Sequencing was carried out using PBMCs. Receptors were obtained from a woman in her fifties or sixties in good health and CMV-seropositive. Both conserved end residues are part of each CDR3. Fields, in order: clone size, D gene, V gene, J gene, CDR3 DNA, CDR3 protein. The D gene is left open where the match is weak. A row's size may be missing; if present it is once, few, many or a size class.

.,TRBD2,TRBV27,TRBJ2-7,TGTGCCAGCAGTTCGTCCCTAGCGGTTTACGAGCAGTACTTC,CASSSSLAVYEQYF
.,.,TRBV6-1,TRBJ1-4,TGTGCCACCCGACAGGCCGGGGCCGAAAAACTGTTTTTT,CATRQAGAEKLFF
.,TRBD1,TRBV2,TRBJ2-7,TGTGCCAGCAGAAATCTACAGGGGAATGGGGTGCAGTACTTC,CASRNLQGNGVQYF
.,.,TRBV9,TRBJ1-2,TGTGCCAGCAGCGTAGCTACATTTACGGGGGACTATGGCTACACCTTC,CASSVATFTGDYGYTF
few,.,TRBV30,TRBJ1-1,TGTGCCTGGAGCTCGCAATTAGGCAGACACTTGGGAGCTTTCTTT,CAWSSQLGRHLGAFF
.,TRBD1,TRBV30,TRBJ1-6,TGTGCCTGGGGAGCAGGGGGCGATAATTCACCCCTCCACTTT,CAWGAGGDNSPLHF
.,.,TRBV27,TRBJ1-4,TGTGCCAGCAGTCAAGCAGACGGCGGAAAACTGTTTTTT,CASSQADGGKLFF
.,TRBD1,TRBV11-2,TRBJ1-4,TGTGCCAGCAGCCGGGACAGGGGGCAGGAAAAACTGTTTTTT,CASSRDRGQEKLFF
.,TRBD2,TRBV7-2,TRBJ2-1,TGTGCCAGCAGCTTAGCACTAGCGGGAGGGCCCCGTGAGCAGTTCTTC,CASSLALAGGPREQFF
.,TRBD1,TRBV29-1,TRBJ1-3,TGCAGCGTGGGACAGGGGACTTCAAACACCATATATTTT,CSVGQGTSNTIYF
.,TRBD2,TRBV4-1,TRBJ2-5,TGCGCCAGCAGCCAGACGGGACTAGCGGGGCTGTACTTC,CASSQTGLAGLYF
.,TRBD1,TRBV12-5,TRBJ2-1,TGTGCTAGTGGCCTGGACAGGAGCTCCTACAATGAGCAGTTCTTC,CASGLDRSSYNEQFF
.,.,TRBV7-2,TRBJ2-7,TGTGCCAGCAGCTTAGGTGGGGCGGACTACGAGCAGTACTTC,CASSLGGADYEQYF
.,TRBD1,TRBV27,TRBJ1-5,TGTGCCAGCAGTCACTTTACAGGGGATGGCAATCAGCCCCAGCATTTT,CASSHFTGDGNQPQHF
.,.,TRBV2,TRBJ2-1,TGTGCCAGCAGTGAACGGCGGTACAATGAGCAGTTCTTC,CASSERRYNEQFF
.,.,TRBV6-5,TRBJ1-3,TGTGCCAGCAGTTACGACGGGAGCTCTGGAAACACCATATATTTT,CASSYDGSSGNTIYF
.,TRBD2,TRBV6-6,TRBJ2-1,TGTGCCAGCAGTACTAGCGAGGGTGAGCAGTTCTTC,CASSTSEGEQFF
.,.,TRBV28,TRBJ1-4,TGTGCCAGCAGTCGAACTAATGAAAAACTGTTTTTT,CASSRTNEKLFF
.,.,TRBV15,TRBJ1-5,TGTGCCACCAGCAGAGATCGGGGAGAGCCCCAGCATTTT,CATSRDRGEPQHF
few,TRBD2,TRBV2,TRBJ2-5,TGTGCCAGCAGTGAAGCCTTAGCGGGAGAGACCCAGTACTTC,CASSEALAGETQYF
.,TRBD1,TRBV18,TRBJ1-1,TGTGCCAGCTCACCACCGGGGGCTATGTCGGGGACAGGGATCGAAGCTTTCTTT,CASSPPGAMSGTGIEAFF
.,.,TRBV7-2,TRBJ1-2,TGTGCCAGCAGCTCCTACGGACAGTGGGATGGCTACACCTTC,CASSSYGQWDGYTF
.,TRBD1,TRBV5-1,TRBJ2-2,TGCGCCAGCAGCTTGACGAGACAGGGCACCGGGGAGCTGTTTTTT,CASSLTRQGTGELFF
.,.,TRBV18,TRBJ1-2,TGTGCCAGCTCACCAGGGGGCCGTAACTATGGCTACACCTTC,CASSPGGRNYGYTF
.,.,TRBV30,TRBJ2-5,TGTGCCTGGGCAACGGGTTTTGGTGAGACCCAGTACTTC,CAWATGFGETQYF
few,.,TRBV19,TRBJ1-2,TGTGCCAGTATTCCTGGAGGGGCACGGAACTATGGCTACACCTTC,CASIPGGARNYGYTF
once,.,TRBV5-1,TRBJ2-6,TGCGCCAGCAGCTTCGCTGGGGCCAACGGCCTGACTTTC,CASSFAGANGLTF
few,TRBD1,TRBV5-1,TRBJ1-1,TGCGCCAGCAGCTTGGGGGACAGGGTGGGTACTGAAGCTTTCTTT,CASSLGDRVGTEAFF
.,.,TRBV7-2,TRBJ2-1,TGTGCCAGCAGCTTAGTGAGCACCCAAGGAGCAAATGAGCAGTTCTTC,CASSLVSTQGANEQFF
.,TRBD1,TRBV19,TRBJ1-1,TGTGCCAGTAGCCAGACAGGGGGCCGGGGCACTGAAGCTTTCTTT,CASSQTGGRGTEAFF
.,TRBD1,TRBV28,TRBJ1-5,TGTGCCAGCAGTGGCTCGGGACAGGGATATAGCAATCAGCCCCAGCATTTT,CASSGSGQGYSNQPQHF